The sequence of this TCR beta chain was determined in a study of blood T cell repertoires in COVID-19. Across the whole study: Whether acute or convalescent, the COVID-19 samples came from the United States, Italy and Spain. The cDNA or gDNA used as material had been derived from T cells, B-cell-depleted T cells, or PBMCs.

The CDR3 is 13 amino acids. The germline V gene encodes CDR1 MNHEY and CDR2 SMNVEV (reference sequence). V was cut by 5 bases and J by 6 bases, with 14 bases left in between. Methods used by the authors: Researchers report that nucleated cell counts were estimated from reference gene primer amplification. Sequencing was performed with immunoSEQ multiplex PCR; in TCRdb, only in-frame clones are kept and a portion is missing. V and J calls and clone size are copied from that table; D and trimming were computed from the DNA. This sample has 150,000 to 200,000 clones, with 70% to 90% found just once. This clone occurred once.

Material: peripheral blood. The V and J genes are TRBV27 and TRBJ2-7; unclear D gene. This TCR derives from a man in his sixties with active or convalescent COVID-19. CDR3 protein: CASSISRQAEQYF. DNA of the CDR3: TGTGCCAGCAGTATCAGTAGGCAGGCCGAGCAGTACTTC.